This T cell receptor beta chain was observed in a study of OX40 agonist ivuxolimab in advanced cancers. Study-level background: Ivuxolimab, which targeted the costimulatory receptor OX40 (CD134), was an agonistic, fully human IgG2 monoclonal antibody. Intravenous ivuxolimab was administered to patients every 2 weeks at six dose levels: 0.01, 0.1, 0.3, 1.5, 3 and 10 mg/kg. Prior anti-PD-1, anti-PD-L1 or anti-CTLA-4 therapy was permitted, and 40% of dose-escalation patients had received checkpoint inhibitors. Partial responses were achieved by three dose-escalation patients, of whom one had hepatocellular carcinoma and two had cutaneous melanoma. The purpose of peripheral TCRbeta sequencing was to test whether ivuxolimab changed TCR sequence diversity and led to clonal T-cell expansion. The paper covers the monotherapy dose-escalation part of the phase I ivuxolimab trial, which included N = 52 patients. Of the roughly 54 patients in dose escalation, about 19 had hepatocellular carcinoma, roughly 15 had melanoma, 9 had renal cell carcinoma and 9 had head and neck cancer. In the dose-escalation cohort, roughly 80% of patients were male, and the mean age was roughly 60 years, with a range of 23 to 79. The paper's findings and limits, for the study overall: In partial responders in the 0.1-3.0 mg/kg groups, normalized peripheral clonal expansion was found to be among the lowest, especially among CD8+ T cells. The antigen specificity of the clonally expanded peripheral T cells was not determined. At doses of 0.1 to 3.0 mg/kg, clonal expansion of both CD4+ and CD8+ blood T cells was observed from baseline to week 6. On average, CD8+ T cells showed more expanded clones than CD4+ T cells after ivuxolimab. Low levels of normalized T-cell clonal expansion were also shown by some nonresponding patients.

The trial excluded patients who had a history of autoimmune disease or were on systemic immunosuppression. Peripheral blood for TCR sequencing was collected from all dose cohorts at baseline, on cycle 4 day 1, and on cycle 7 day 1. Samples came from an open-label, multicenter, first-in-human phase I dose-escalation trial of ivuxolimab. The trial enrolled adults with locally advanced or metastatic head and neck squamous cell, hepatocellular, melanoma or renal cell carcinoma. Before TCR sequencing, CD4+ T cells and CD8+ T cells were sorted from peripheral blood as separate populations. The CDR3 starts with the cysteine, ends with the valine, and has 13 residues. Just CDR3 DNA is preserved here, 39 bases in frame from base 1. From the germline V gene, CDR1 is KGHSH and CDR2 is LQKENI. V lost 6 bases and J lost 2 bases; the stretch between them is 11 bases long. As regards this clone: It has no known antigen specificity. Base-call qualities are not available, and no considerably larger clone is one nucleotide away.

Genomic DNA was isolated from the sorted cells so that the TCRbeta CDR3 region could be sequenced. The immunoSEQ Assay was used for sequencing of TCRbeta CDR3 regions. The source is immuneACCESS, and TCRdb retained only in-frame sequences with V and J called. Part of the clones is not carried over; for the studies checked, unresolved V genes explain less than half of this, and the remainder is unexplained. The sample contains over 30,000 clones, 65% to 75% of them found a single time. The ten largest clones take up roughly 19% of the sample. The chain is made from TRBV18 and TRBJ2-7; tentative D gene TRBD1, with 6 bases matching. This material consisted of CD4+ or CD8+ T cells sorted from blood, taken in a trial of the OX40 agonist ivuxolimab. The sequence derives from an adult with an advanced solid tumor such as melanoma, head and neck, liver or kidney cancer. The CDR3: CASSQGQTYEQYV. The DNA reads TGTGCCAGCTCGCAGGGACAAACCTACGAGCAGTACGTC.